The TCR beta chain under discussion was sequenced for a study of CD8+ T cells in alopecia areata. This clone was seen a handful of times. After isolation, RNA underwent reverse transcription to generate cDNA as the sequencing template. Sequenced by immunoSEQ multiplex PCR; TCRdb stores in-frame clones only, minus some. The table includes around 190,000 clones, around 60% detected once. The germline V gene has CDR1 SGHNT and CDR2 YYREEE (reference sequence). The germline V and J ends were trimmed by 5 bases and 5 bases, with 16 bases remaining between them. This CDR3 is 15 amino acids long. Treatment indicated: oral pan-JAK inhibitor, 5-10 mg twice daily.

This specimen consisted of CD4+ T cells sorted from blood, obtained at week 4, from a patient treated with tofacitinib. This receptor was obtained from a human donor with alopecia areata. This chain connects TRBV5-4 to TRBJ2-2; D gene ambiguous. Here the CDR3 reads CASRPNSLPTGELFF. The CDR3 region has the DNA TGTGCCAGCAGGCCAAATTCCCTGCCAACCGGGGAGCTGTTTTTT. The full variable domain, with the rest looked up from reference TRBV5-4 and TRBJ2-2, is ETGVTQSPTHLIKTRGQQVTLRCSSQSGHNTVSWYQQALGQGPQFIFQYYREEENGRGNFPPRFSGLQFPNYSSELNVNALELDDSALYLCASRPNSLPTGELFFGEGSRLTVL.